This TCR beta chain was observed in a study of blood T cell repertoires in COVID-19 (dated by TCRdb to between 2020 and 2021). About the study as a whole: Samples covering the acute and convalescent phases of COVID-19 were provided by collaborators in the United States, Italy and Spain. The material from the prospective study consisted of cDNA or gDNA derived from T cells, B-cell-depleted T cells, or PBMCs. Subjects who had been exposed to COVID-19, were actively infected with it, or had recovered from it provided the deeply sampled blood TCRbeta repertoires that made up the dataset. The repertoires were released in a freely available public database meant as a resource for research on the immune response to SARS-CoV-2. The samples were drawn from two sources: the first 160 participants of the ongoing ImmuneRACE study, and over 1,000 subjects contributed by 6 global collaborators. The sample metadata nearly always contained a de-identified subject ID, COVID-19 status, age in years and sex. Where available, HLA class I and class II types were obtained from metadata supplied by the sample provider rather than from assay-based typing.

TCRbeta CDR3 regions were amplified from genomic DNA using the immunoSEQ Assay, a bias-controlled multiplex PCR. Turning to the authors' computational methods: The number of nucleated cells in each sample was estimated by amplification of reference gene primers within the assay. Sequence reads were collapsed and filtered to measure the absolute abundance of every unique TCRbeta CDR3 rearrangement. Productive Simpson clonality was computed per sample as the square root of Simpson's diversity index over productive rearrangements. What TCRdb holds here is the immuneACCESS table cut down to in-frame rearrangements. Part of the clones is not present; checked against another copy, under half of the missing clones reflect an unresolved V gene, and the others are unexplained. D and trimming were read from the DNA, whereas the V and J calls and clone size are those reported in that table. Recorded for this sample are approximately 190,000 clones; 80% to 85% of them occurred a single time. The ten largest make up around 2.9% of the sample.

For this clone: Its antigen remains undetermined. No per-base quality is available; no much larger clone lies one base away.

Broad study findings and their caveats: The quantity of clinical and demographic metadata differed by source and by participant and was supplied without curation.

Reading from cysteine to phenylalanine, the CDR3 counts 13 amino acids. Here the CDR3 DNA is all that survives: 39 bases in frame from base 1. CDR1 SGHAT and CDR2 FQNNGV were looked up in the germline V gene. The germline V and J ends show losses of 5 bases and 14 bases respectively, and no gene match explains 12 bases of the junction. Enrolling through a virtual design, the prospective study's participants ranged in age from roughly 18 to 95 years and lived across 20 to 25 United States geographic areas. To assign participants to cohorts, the prospective study relied on clinical history that participants themselves reported in a screening survey and a study questionnaire. A participant counted as exposed if, within 2 weeks of entering the study, that participant had been in contact with someone who had a PCR-confirmed or clinician-diagnosed COVID-19 case. In the prospective study, mobile phlebotomists collected whole blood, serum and a nasopharyngeal or oropharyngeal swab from each participant. Participants in the prospective study had the option to provide additional blood draws and questionnaires over an approximately 2-month period. Blood samples from the prospective study were shipped frozen or at room temperature prior to DNA extraction.

The TCR comes from a young woman who had been exposed to COVID-19. What was sequenced was PBMCs or T cells enriched from blood (not recorded which). The chain is assembled from TRBV11-2 and TRBJ1-3, and 7 junction bases match TRBD1. The DNA sequence is given as TGTGCCAGCAGCCAAGGGACAGTCGTGTCCCTATATTTT. The encoded protein is CASSQGTVVSLYF.